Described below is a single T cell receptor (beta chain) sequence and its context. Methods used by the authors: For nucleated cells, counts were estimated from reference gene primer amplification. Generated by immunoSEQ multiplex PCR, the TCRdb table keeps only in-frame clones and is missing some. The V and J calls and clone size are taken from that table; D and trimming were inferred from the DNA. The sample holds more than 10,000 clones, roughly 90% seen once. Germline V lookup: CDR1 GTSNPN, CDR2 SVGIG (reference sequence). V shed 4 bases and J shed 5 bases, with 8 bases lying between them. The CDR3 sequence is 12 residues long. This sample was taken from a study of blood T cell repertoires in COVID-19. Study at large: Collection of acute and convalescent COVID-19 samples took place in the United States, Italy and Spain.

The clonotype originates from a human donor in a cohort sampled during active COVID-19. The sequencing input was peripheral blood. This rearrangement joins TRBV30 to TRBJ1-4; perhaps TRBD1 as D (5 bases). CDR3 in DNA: TGTGCCTGGAAGGGGAAAAATGAAAAACTGTTTTTT. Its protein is CAWKGKNEKLFF.